The sequence of this T cell receptor beta chain was determined in a study of shared clonotypes between healthy human individuals. Study-level results: Among the subsets, naive ones generally showed larger estimated richness than memory ones.

Concerning this clone itself: What it recognizes is unknown. Other DNA variants within this sample encode the same CDR3.

The table came from immunoSEQ multiplex PCR; TCRdb's copy has only in-frame clones and leaves some out. The table records approximately 2.1 million clones, 80% to 95% of them present only once. V gave up 1 base and J gave up 3 bases, with 0 bases separating them. The CDR3 extends over 11 amino acids. CDR1 is SGHDT, CDR2 YYEEEE, per germline. The V call is TRBV5-6, the J call TRBJ2-3, with no clear D. The sequence was collected from a man younger than 30 in good health. Some clones in this sample may be carry-over from other donors' samples. The sample taken for sequencing was naive CD4+ T cells from PBMCs. Subset noted: CD45RA+ positively selected. The CDR3 region has the DNA TGTGCCAGCAGCTTGACAGATACGCAGTATTTT. This translates into CASSLTDTQYF. The full variable domain, rest sourced from reference TRBV5-6 and TRBJ2-3, is DAGVTQSPTHLIKTRGQQVTLRCSPKSGHDTVSWYQQALGQGPQFIFQYYEEEERQRGNFPDRFSGHQFPNYSSELNVNALLLGDSALYLCASSLTDTQYFGPGTRLTVL.